The clone carrying this T cell receptor (gamma chain) counts as hyperexpanded. With CATT, TCRdb re-called clones from the reads. The sample's table shows 79 gamma-chain clones. The data originate from a study of gamma-delta chains in newborns, infants, children. Study information: Microbial exposure reportedly drives polyclonal innate γδ T cell expansion after birth.

The V gene's germline CDR1 is GITISATS and CDR2 ISYDGTV (reference sequence). This CDR3 comprises 21 residues. This specimen was blood, taken at week 2. The V gene reported is TRGV9; the J gene is uncalled. The TCR sequence derives from a child who was a newborn, infant or young child, either healthy, febrile or measles-vaccinated (not recorded which). This table probably holds off-target reads from a library built for another chain. In DNA, the CDR3 is TGTGCCTGTGACCCCCTCCTACCGGGTGGGGGATACGGTTCTTTGACAGCACAACTCTTCTTT. This sequence encodes CACDPLLPGGGYGSLTAQLFF.